This TCR beta chain emerged from a study of HIV-infected children after antiretroviral therapy interruption. RNA-based 3' RACE libraries used unique molecular identifiers. TCRdb called the 3' RACE reads again in MiXCR, with one record for every CDR3 protein. This sample carries about 40,000 distinct CDR3 sequences, 6.5% of them seen once, and the ten largest clones take roughly 1%. The CDR3 sequence is 15 residues long. With 2 bases clipped from V and 6 bases from J, the junction kept 6 bases outside the gene matches. Germline V lookup: CDR1 DFQATT, CDR2 SNEGSKA (reference sequence). The treatment was: PENTA 11 planned treatment interruption arm or continuous ART arm. This clonotype was found many times.

Sequenced here: CD45RA+ CD4+ T cells from PBMCs, pooled from several time points, sampled from a donor given antiretroviral therapy, either interrupted or continuous. Subset reported: naive CD4+ CD45RA+ CD45RO- T cells. The TCR comes from a pool of human donors with HIV. The J gene is TRBJ2-2, the V gene TRBV20-1, with TRBD2 matching 10 bases. The CDR3 loop reads CSARPSGRAAGELFF. The CDR3 region has the DNA TGCAGTGCTAGACCTAGCGGGAGAGCGGCCGGGGAGCTGTTTTTT.